These 10 T cell receptor beta chains were sequenced from one sample in a study of blood T cell repertoires in COVID-19. The method was immunoSEQ multiplex PCR; TCRdb's version includes in-frame clones alone and lacks a portion of them. The data show over 100,000 clones, less than 85% seen once. The source material was peripheral blood. Receptor source: a woman in her sixties or seventies with acute or convalescent COVID-19.

V is TRBV7-2 and J is TRBJ1-6, with 10 positions matching TRBD1. V shed 3 bases and J 13 bases; nucleotides not matched to a gene: 3. This CDR3 spans 13 amino acids. CDR1 SGHTA and CDR2 FQGNSA come from the germline V gene. CDR3 sequence: CASSFGQGGPLHF. The CDR3 DNA reads TGTGCCAGCAGCTTTGGACAGGGGGGGCCCCTCCACTTT.

This clone was observed a handful of times. The genes are TRBV11-2 and TRBJ2-1; 10 bases map to TRBD2. V was clipped by 3 bases and J by 7 bases; unmatched bases: 9. The CDR3 totals 16 residues. Germline CDR1 SGHAT, CDR2 FQNNGV. This CDR3 is CASSFRAGGPTNEQFF. The CDR3 nucleotides are TGTGCCAGCAGCTTCAGAGCGGGGGGGCCGACGAATGAGCAGTTCTTC.

The V gene is TRBV7-9, the J gene TRBJ2-2; 7 bases are a match to TRBD2. V shed 4 bases and J 2 bases; nucleotides not matched to a gene: 4. CDR3 length: 15 amino acids. Looked up from germline, CDR1 is SEHNR and CDR2 is FQNEAQ (reference sequence). In DNA, the CDR3 is TGTGCCAGCAGCTGGGCTAGCGGAAACACCGGGGAGCTGTTTTTT. Translation gives CASSWASGNTGELFF.

A single count supports this clone. The V call is TRBV7-2, the J call TRBJ1-5; D is ambiguous. Germline assignment: CDR1 SGHTA and CDR2 FQGNSA. Trimming removed 5 bases at V and 2 bases at J, with 7 bases between. The length of the CDR3 is 13 residues. Here the CDR3 reads CASSTGGNQPQHF. CDR3 nucleotide sequence: TGTGCCAGCAGCACTGGAGGCAATCAGCCCCAGCATTTT.

The V call is TRBV9, the J call TRBJ1-3, with D hard to call. Per germline, CDR1 SGDLS and CDR2 YYNGEE. V dropped 4 bases and J dropped 4 bases, with 12 bases sitting between them. The CDR3 runs 14 residues. The CDR3 spells CASSRWELGNTIYF. In DNA form, the CDR3 reads TGTGCCAGCAGCCGGTGGGAGTTGGGAAACACCATATATTTT.

This sequence joins TRBV27 and TRBJ2-1, with a possible D match to TRBD1 (6 bases). The germline V gene encodes CDR1 MNHEY and CDR2 SMNVEV (reference sequence). This CDR3 has 14 residues. V was trimmed by 6 bases and J by 0 bases, leaving 9 bases between them. The CDR3 nucleotides are TGTGCCAGCAGCGCGACAGGCTCCTACAATGAGCAGTTCTTC. Amino acid sequence: CASSATGSYNEQFF.

The V gene is TRBV5-1, the J gene TRBJ2-1; D ambiguous. This CDR3 is built from 16 residues. Germline assignment: CDR1 SGHRS and CDR2 YFSETQ. V gave up 0 bases and J gave up 10 bases, with 20 bases separating them. The CDR3 sequence is CASSLVSSTPTVEQFF. The CDR3 coding sequence is TGCGCCAGCAGCTTGGTTAGTAGCACCCCTACGGTGGAGCAGTTCTTC.

The rearrangement links TRBV5-1 to TRBJ1-1; a weak D match, TRBD1 (6 bases). Germline V CDR1 and CDR2: SGHRS, YFSETQ. Trimming took 6 bases from V and 1 from J, leaving 13 bases between them. The length of the CDR3 is 14 residues. The CDR3 spells CASTQGPSNTEAFF. Written as DNA, the CDR3 is TGCGCCAGCACCCAGGGGCCTTCGAACACTGAAGCTTTCTTT.

The chain employs TRBV6-4 and TRBJ1-5; tentatively, D is TRBD1 (5 bases). Between the trimmed V and J ends, which lost 2 bases and 10 bases, there was a span of 12 bases. CDR3 size: 13 residues. Germline V gene data show CDR1 as MRHNA and CDR2 as SNTAGT. In DNA form, the CDR3 reads TGTGCCAGCAGTGACATCGGCGGGACCCCCCAGCATTTT. Protein: CASSDIGGTPQHF.

CDR3 amino acids: CASSITWSGDYGYTF. CDR3 coding DNA: TGTGCCAGTAGTATTACCTGGTCGGGGGACTATGGCTACACCTTC. The chain has TRBV19 and TRBJ1-2; TRBD1 is a possible D gene (5 bases). The CDR3 covers 15 residues. Trimming took 3 bases from V and 3 from J, leaving 14 bases between them. Germline loops: CDR1 LNHDA, CDR2 SQIVND (reference sequence).